Here is one T cell receptor (beta chain) with its context. The data were taken from a study of blood T cell repertoires in COVID-19. Overall study: PBMCs, B-cell-depleted T cells, or T cells provided the cDNA or gDNA that made up the material.

The protocol was immunoSEQ multiplex PCR, while the TCRdb copy is restricted to in-frame clones and leaves out a portion. This table has roughly 250,000 clones, around 87% appearing once. This CDR3 has 14 residues. J was trimmed by 6 bases and V by 5 bases; bases with no gene match: 7. Germline CDR1 is MNHEY and CDR2 is SVGAGI. Categorization into cohorts depended on clinical history that participants reported. Donors in Cohort 3 counted as recovered after two negative PCRs, clearance, or symptom resolution. This receptor was taken from a woman under 30 who had recovered from COVID-19. This chain joins TRBV6-5 and TRBJ2-1, with 7 bases fitting TRBD2. The source material was PBMCs or T cells enriched from blood (not recorded which). The CDR3 protein is CASSPQRGSNEQFF. Here the CDR3 DNA reads TGTGCCAGCAGTCCCCAGCGGGGCTCCAATGAGCAGTTCTTC.